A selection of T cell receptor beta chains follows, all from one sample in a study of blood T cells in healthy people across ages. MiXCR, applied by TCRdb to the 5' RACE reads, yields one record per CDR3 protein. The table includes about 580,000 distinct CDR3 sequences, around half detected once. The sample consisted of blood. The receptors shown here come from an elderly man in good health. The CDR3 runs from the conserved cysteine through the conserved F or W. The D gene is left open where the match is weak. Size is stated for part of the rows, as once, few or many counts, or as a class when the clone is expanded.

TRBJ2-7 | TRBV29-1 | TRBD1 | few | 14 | TGCAGCGTTGAGGACAGGGGACGCTACAATGAGCAGTACTTC | CSVEDRGRYNEQYF
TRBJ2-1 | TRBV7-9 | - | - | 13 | TGTTCCAGCAGCTTAGCCGGGCTCAATGAGCAGTTCTTC | CSSSLAGLNEQFF
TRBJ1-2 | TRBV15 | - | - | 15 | TGTGCCACCAGCAGAGATAGTAGGGGAGGATATGGCTACACCTTC | CATSRDSRGGYGYTF
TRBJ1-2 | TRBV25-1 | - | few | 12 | TGTGCCAGCACCCAGGACAACTATGGCTACACCTTC | CASTQDNYGYTF
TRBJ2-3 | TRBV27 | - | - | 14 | TGTGCCAGCAGTTCATGGGGGTTGACAGATACGCAGTATTTT | CASSSWGLTDTQYF
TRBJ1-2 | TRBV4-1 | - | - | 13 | TGCGCCAGCAGCCAAGTGGGGGGGAGCGGCTACACCTTC | CASSQVGGSGYTF
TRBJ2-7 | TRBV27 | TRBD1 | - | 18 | TGTGCCAGCAGTTTACTCCCCCCGTCGGACAGGGTAACCTACGAGCAGTACTTC | CASSLLPPSDRVTYEQYF
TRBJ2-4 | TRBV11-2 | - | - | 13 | TGTGCCAGCAGCTTTCCCCCCGGGGACATTCAGTACTTC | CASSFPPGDIQYF
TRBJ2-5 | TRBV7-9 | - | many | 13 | TGTGCCAGCAGCTTAGGGTTCTCGGAGACCCAGTACTTC | CASSLGFSETQYF
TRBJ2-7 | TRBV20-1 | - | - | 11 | TGCAGTGCTAGCTCTTCCCACGAGCAGTACTTC | CSASSSHEQYF
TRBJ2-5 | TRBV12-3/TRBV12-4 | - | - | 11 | TGTGCCAGCAGTGTCCAAGAGGCCCAGTACTTC | CASSVQEAQYF
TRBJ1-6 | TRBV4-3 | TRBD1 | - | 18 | TGCGCCAGCAGCCAAGATTGGGGACAGCCTGGACCTAATTCACCCCTCCACTTT | CASSQDWGQPGPNSPLHF
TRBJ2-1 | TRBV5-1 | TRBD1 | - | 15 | TGCGCCAGCAGCCCCCCCGGACAGGGGGCAAATGAGCAGTTCTTC | CASSPPGQGANEQFF
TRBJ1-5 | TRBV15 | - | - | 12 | TGTGCCACCAGCCGAGGTGAGCAGCCCCAGCATTTT | CATSRGEQPQHF
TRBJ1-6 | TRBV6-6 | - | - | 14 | TGTGCCAGCAGTTATGACGCGGGGTTGACACCCCTCCACTTT | CASSYDAGLTPLHF
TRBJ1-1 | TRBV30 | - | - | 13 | TGTGCCTGCACTAGGGGATTGAACACTGAAGCTTTCTTT | CACTRGLNTEAFF
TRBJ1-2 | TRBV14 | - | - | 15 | TGTGCCAGCAGCCAAGGGTTGGGCAGCTACTATGGCTACACCTTC | CASSQGLGSYYGYTF
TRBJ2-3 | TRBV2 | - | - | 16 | TGTGCCAGCTCCGGGGCGGTAGGGGAAGGCACAGATACGCAGTATTTT | CASSGAVGEGTDTQYF
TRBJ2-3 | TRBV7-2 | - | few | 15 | TGTGCCAGCAGCGGACAGTCCTCAAGCACAGATACGCAGTATTTT | CASSGQSSSTDTQYF
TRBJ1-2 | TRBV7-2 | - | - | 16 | TGTGCCAGCAGCCCGGGAGGCGGCAGCTTTGTCTATGGCTACACCTTC | CASSPGGGSFVYGYTF
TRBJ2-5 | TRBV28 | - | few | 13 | TGTGCCAGCAGTTTGGGCTTATTGGAGACCCAGTACTTC | CASSLGLLETQYF
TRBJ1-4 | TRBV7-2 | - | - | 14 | TGTGCCAGCAGCTTACAGCGATTAAATGAAAAACTGTTTTTT | CASSLQRLNEKLFF
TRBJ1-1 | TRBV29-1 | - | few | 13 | TGCAGCGTTGAAGAGGCCGGAGCCACTGAAGCTTTCTTT | CSVEEAGATEAFF
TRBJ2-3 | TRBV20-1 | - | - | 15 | TGCAGTGCTACCCAAGACTCCGATGCCACAGATACGCAGTATTTT | CSATQDSDATDTQYF